A single TCR beta chain is shown here with its context. Its antigen is not known. Regarding the study as a whole: Tumor Treg TCRs overlapped most with tumor naive CD4+ cells.

Constant-region reverse primers amplified full-length variable regions, followed by semi-nested Nested Universal Primer A PCR. TCRdb used MiXCR to reprocess the 5' RACE reads, holding one entry per CDR3 protein. Among around 9,000 distinct CDR3 sequences listed, about 65% were seen once. This clonotype was sampled from a female donor with breast cancer. Source material: tumor-infiltrating naive CD4+ T cells sorted from the breast tumor. Subset denoted: naive CD4+ T cells, CD4+CD45RA+CD25-.

The CDR3 DNA follows: TGCGCCAGCAGCTTGGGGGGCCCAAATGAAGCTTTCTTT. Its protein is CASSLGGPNEAFF. The chain uses TRBV5-1 and TRBJ1-1; D may be TRBD1 (5 bases). Trimming shortened V by 0 bases and J by 7 bases, and 10 bases separated the two germline ends. Germline lookup yields CDR1 SGHRS and CDR2 YFSETQ. CDR3 length equals 13 residues.